The 10 T cell receptor beta chains given below trace back to one sample, sequenced in a study of neurological immune-mediated disorders. TCRdb recomputed calls from the 5' RACE reads with MiXCR, one row per CDR3 protein. The top ten hold about 5.5% of the sample, which has approximately 52,000 distinct CDR3 sequences, about 3.7% seen once. Material for sequencing was PBMCs. Every receptor here comes from a man aged 40-49 years with multiple sclerosis.

This clonotype came up many times. V gene TRBV7-9 combines with J gene TRBJ2-1; 9 bases map to TRBD2. This CDR3 is 14 amino acids long. Germline lookup yields CDR1 SEHNR and CDR2 FQNEAQ (reference sequence). After removal of 4 bases from V and 9 bases from J, the junction contained 7 bases not matched to a gene. The CDR3 DNA reads as TGTGCCAGCAGCTCGGGACTAGCCGCCACTGAGCAGTTCTTC. Amino acid sequence: CASSSGLAATEQFF.

This clonotype has at least ten counts. The rearrangement joins TRBV7-8 to TRBJ1-5, with a possible D match to TRBD1 (6 bases). Trimming shortened V by 0 bases and J by 3 bases, and 9 bases separated the two germline ends. Germline V gives CDR1 SGHVS, CDR2 FQNEAQ. CDR3 length: 15 residues. This CDR3 is CASSLATGYNQPQHF. CDR3 bases: TGTGCCAGCAGCTTAGCAACAGGGTACAATCAGCCCCAGCATTTT.

This clonotype was seen a handful of times. A much larger clonotype is one base distant, so this may be a read error. CDR3 in amino acids: CASRDSNEQFF. In DNA form, the CDR3 reads TGTGCCAGCAGAGACAGCAATGAGCAGTTCTTC. The gene calls are TRBV3-1 and TRBJ2-1; D perhaps matches TRBD1 (5 bases). V was clipped by 6 bases and J by 6 bases, with 6 bases between them. The CDR3 extends over 11 amino acids. In germline, CDR1 is LGHDT, CDR2 YNNKEL (reference sequence).

In this sample, this clonotype turned up many times. This sequence joins TRBV5-1 and TRBJ1-4; no reliable D call. CDR3 length: 15 residues. CDR1 SGHRS and CDR2 YFSETQ come from the germline V gene. Trimming took 7 bases from V and 0 from J, leaving 13 bases between them. CDR3 sequence reads: CASHSDGATNEKLFF. The DNA of the CDR3 is TGCGCCAGCCACTCCGACGGCGCAACTAATGAAAAACTGTTTTTT.

At least ten counts were recorded for this clonotype. As DNA, the CDR3 is TGCAGTGCTAGTCTTGGGCAGGGACGAAACACCATATATTTT. This gives the protein CSASLGQGRNTIYF. This chain joins TRBV20-1 and TRBJ1-3; possibly TRBD1 for D (5 bases). V lost 3 bases and J 5 bases, leaving 14 bases between the germline ends. Germline V gives CDR1 DFQATT, CDR2 SNEGSKA (reference sequence). The CDR3 covers 14 residues.

This clonotype was seen repeatedly, ten times or more. The V call is TRBV6-5, the J call TRBJ2-3; TRBD2 aligns across 11 bases. Germline-derived CDR1 and CDR2 are MNHEY and SVGAGI. With V trimmed by 3 bases and J by 2 bases, 4 bases remained unmatched. The CDR3 extends over 16 amino acids. CDR3 DNA: TGTGCCAGCAGTTATCTAGCGGGGGGACCCACAGATACGCAGTATTTT. This gives the protein CASSYLAGGPTDTQYF.

This clonotype was detected only a few times. This chain uses TRBV7-3 with TRBJ2-1; TRBD2 matches 11 bases. V dropped 2 bases and J dropped 6; count of bases not matched to a gene: 15. In germline, CDR1 is SGHTA, CDR2 FQGTGA. The CDR3 is 19 residues long. Written as DNA, the CDR3 is TGTGCCAGCAGCTTAGTTGTATTAACTAGCGGGGGTCGTAGCAATGAGCAGTTCTTC. This encodes CASSLVVLTSGGRSNEQFF.

Of note for this clonotype: Possible read error: a much larger clone is one base away. The chain employs TRBV29-1 and TRBJ1-5, with 8 positions matching TRBD1. The CDR3 contains 14 residues. Germline V gene sequence: CDR1 SQVTM, CDR2 ANQGSEA. Germline trimming cut 8 bases from V and 4 bases from J; bases unmatched to any gene: 10. The CDR3 nucleotides are TGCAGCATCGCCACCGGGACAGGTAATCAGCCCCAGCATTTT. Protein product: CSIATGTGNQPQHF.

Many counts were recorded for this clonotype. The chain couples TRBV28 to TRBJ2-4; unclear D gene. V was trimmed by 2 bases and J by 7 bases, leaving 12 bases between them. The CDR3 has 14 residues. Germline-derived CDR1 and CDR2 are MDHEN and SYDVKM. The CDR3 loop reads CASSLQSLGNIQYF. CDR3 nucleotide sequence: TGTGCCAGCAGTTTACAGTCACTCGGGAACATTCAGTACTTC.

The table lists this clonotype with many counts. V is TRBV13 and J is TRBJ1-2; no definite D call. The CDR3 loop spans 16 amino acids. The ends were cut back, 0 bases at V and 0 bases at J, with 11 bases in the middle. Germline loops: CDR1 PRHDT, CDR2 FYEKMQ (reference sequence). CDR3 sequence: CASSLGRPISNYGYTF. In nucleotides, the CDR3 is TGTGCCAGCAGCTTAGGCCGGCCGATCTCTAACTATGGCTACACCTTC.